A single sample is the source of the 15 T cell receptor beta chains below, sequenced in a study of CD8+ T cells in alopecia areata. The treatment is: oral pan-JAK inhibitor, 5-10 mg twice daily. As the sequencing template, cDNA was produced by extracting RNA and reverse transcribing it. Measured with immunoSEQ multiplex PCR; TCRdb has only the in-frame clones, and not every one. The table records 270,000 or so clones, roughly 60% of them present only once. The sample in question was CD4+ T cells sorted from blood, obtained at week 24, from a patient treated with tofacitinib. The receptors shown here come from a human donor with alopecia areata.

V is TRBV5-1 and J is TRBJ2-7; possible D gene TRBD1, 5 bases. V gave up 0 bases and J gave up 2 bases, with 9 bases separating them. Per the germline V gene, CDR1 is SGHRS and CDR2 is YFSETQ. The CDR3 is 14 residues long. CDR3 region: CASSLEDIAYEQYF. The CDR3 DNA sequence: TGCGCCAGCAGCTTGGAGGACATAGCCTACGAGCAGTACTTC.

With regard to this clone: The junction does not match germline at one end; this may be a read error. V usage is TRBV20-1 and J usage is TRBJ1-2; D remains unclear. The CDR3 is made up of 8 amino acids. Germline CDR1 and CDR2: DFQATT and SNEGSKA (reference sequence). The CDR3 sequence: CSARRGSF. CDR3 bases: TGCAGTGCTAGACGTGGAAGCTTC.

This clone has a handful of counts. The chain is built from TRBV21-1 and TRBJ2-7; TRBD1 reflects the table's D call only, with no check against the DNA. TRBV21-1 is marked as a pseudogene. This CDR3 spans 16 amino acids. Written as DNA, the CDR3 is TGTGCCAGCAGCAGTATGAAGGACAGGGTGGGAAACGAGCAGTACTTC. It codes for CASSSMKDRVGNEQYF.

This clone has just a few counts. The CDR3 is CASSPGDQPQHF. CDR3 coding DNA: TGTGCCAGCTCACCAGGAGATCAGCCCCAGCATTTT. J is TRBJ1-5 and V is TRBV18; D remains unclear. Trimming shortened V by 2 bases and J by 5 bases, and 4 bases separated the two germline ends. CDR3 length: 12 amino acids. CDR1 is KGHSH, CDR2 LQKENI, per germline.

V is TRBV15 and J is TRBJ2-7, with 9 bases fitting TRBD1. Germline V gives CDR1 LNHNV, CDR2 YYDKDF (reference sequence). The CDR3 length is 13 residues. V lost 0 bases, J lost 10 bases, and 4 bases stayed unmatched. CDR3 protein: CATSRDRDREQYF. In DNA, the CDR3 is TGTGCCACCAGCAGAGATAGGGACAGGGAACAGTACTTC. The whole variable domain, remainder taken from reference TRBV15 and TRBJ2-7, is DAMVIQNPRYQVTQFGKPVTLSCSQTLNHNVMYWYQQKSSQAPKLLFHYYDKDFNNEADTPDNFQSRRPNTSFCFLDIRSPGLGDTAMYLCATSRDRDREQYFGPGTRLTVT.

J is TRBJ2-3 and V is TRBV29-1; D may correspond to TRBD1 or TRBD2 (7 bases each). Looked up from germline, CDR1 is SQVTM and CDR2 is ANQGSEA. V lost 4 bases to trimming and J lost 4 bases, with 18 bases between them. The CDR3 length is 15 residues. CDR3 bases: TGCAGCGTTGTGGGGGGGACAGTACAATCAGATACGCAGTATTTT. This translates into CSVVGGTVQSDTQYF.

The chain joins TRBV2 to TRBJ1-2, with D tentatively TRBD1 (6 bases). CDR1 is SNHLY and CDR2 is FYNNEI in the germline V gene. This CDR3 has 12 residues. Trimming removed 7 bases at V and 2 bases at J, with 8 bases between. CDR3 DNA: TGTGCCAGCACAGGGGCCAACTATGGCTACACCTTC. Its translation is CASTGANYGYTF.

A single count supports this clone. This rearrangement joins TRBV30 to TRBJ1-1, with D uncertain. CDR1 is GTSNPN, CDR2 SVGIG, per germline (reference sequence). V was cut by 2 bases and J by 1 base, with 11 bases left in between. This CDR3 has 14 residues. CDR3 nucleotides: TGTGCCTGGAGTCGAGGGCGGAGGAACACTGAAGCTTTCTTT. Translation gives CAWSRGRRNTEAFF. Full variable domain (missing parts from reference TRBV30 and TRBJ1-1): SQTIHQWPATLVQPVGSPLSLECTVEGTSNPNLYWYRQAAGRGLQLLFYSVGIGQISSEVPQNLSASRPQDRQFILSSKKLLLSDSGFYLCAWSRGRRNTEAFFGQGTRLTVV.

The chain links TRBV6-4 to TRBJ1-6; 10 nucleotides agree with TRBD1. The CDR3 extends over 16 amino acids. CDR1 MRHNA and CDR2 SNTAGT come from the germline V gene. J gave up 5 bases and V 2 bases, and 3 bases lay outside the gene matches. The CDR3 DNA follows: TGTGCCAGCAGTGACCGGACAGGGGGAAATAATTCACCCCTCCACTTT. It codes for CASSDRTGGNNSPLHF.

J is TRBJ2-5 and V is TRBV7-2, with 8 bases fitting TRBD2. The CDR3 length is 15 residues. Germline assignment: CDR1 SGHTA and CDR2 FQGNSA. V lost 3 bases, J lost 0 bases, and 3 bases stayed unmatched. The CDR3, as DNA: TGTGCCAGCAGCTTCCGCGGGGGGTACCAAGAGACCCAGTACTTC. Its translation is CASSFRGGYQETQYF.

The genes are TRBV7-2 and TRBJ1-2; the D gene is possibly TRBD1 (6 bases). The CDR3 runs to 13 residues. Trimming took off 5 bases at V and 8 bases at J, with 15 bases between the two ends. Germline assignment: CDR1 SGHTA and CDR2 FQGNSA. The CDR3 reads CASSRDRTDGYTF. The CDR3, as DNA: TGTGCCAGCAGCCGAGACAGGACCGACGGCTACACCTTC. Based on the CDR3 plus reference TRBV7-2 and TRBJ1-2, the full variable domain is GAGVSQSPSNKVTEKGKDVELRCDPISGHTALYWYRQSLGQGLEFLIYFQGNSAPDKSGLPSDRFSAERTGGSVSTLTIQRTQQEDSAVYLCASSRDRTDGYTFGSGTRLTVV.

The CDR3: CASRAWAGGEETQYF. The DNA for the CDR3 is TGTGCCAGCAGGGCATGGGCTGGAGGGGAAGAGACCCAGTACTTC. This chain joins TRBV2 and TRBJ2-5, with a possible D match to TRBD2 (6 bases). Germline CDR1 is SNHLY and CDR2 is FYNNEI. Deletions cut 6 bases from V and 3 bases from J, with 17 bases between. The length of the CDR3 is 15 residues.

J is TRBJ2-3 and V is TRBV29-1; the match to TRBD2 covers 12 bases. The CDR3 length is 15 residues. CDR1 and CDR2 (germline): SQVTM, ANQGSEA. J gave up 0 bases and V 7 bases, and 5 bases lay outside the gene matches. In nucleotides, the CDR3 is TGCAGCGCAGGACTAGCGGGGTTGAGCACAGATACGCAGTATTTT. Translating it yields CSAGLAGLSTDTQYF.

V usage is TRBV29-1 and J usage is TRBJ2-1; D is undetermined. Trimming cost V 3 bases and J 4 bases, with 7 bases left between them. There are 12 residues in the CDR3. Germline V gene lookup returns CDR1 SQVTM and CDR2 ANQGSEA. DNA of the CDR3: TGCAGCGTTGATGTAGTTTACAATGAGCAGTTCTTC. Protein product: CSVDVVYNEQFF.

The V gene is TRBV25-1, the J gene TRBJ1-5; no clear D. V lost 3 bases to trimming and J lost 9 bases, with 12 bases between them. The CDR3 has 13 amino acids. CDR1 is MGHDK and CDR2 is SYGVNS in the germline V gene. CDR3 sequence: CASSERRAGPQHF. The CDR3 nucleotides read TGTGCCAGCAGTGAGCGGAGGGCCGGGCCCCAGCATTTT.